These T cell receptor beta chains were read from a single sample in a study of cytomegalovirus exposure and HLA in healthy donors. The repertoire was sequenced with immunoSEQ multiplex PCR; TCRdb's copy has only in-frame clones and lacks some. The sample carries around 210,000 clones, around 83% recorded once. Sequences were obtained from PBMCs. The receptors derive from a girl aged 2 to 9 in good health and CMV-seronegative. Each CDR3 is given without its conserved first and last residue.

V gene: TRBV5-1
CDR3 protein: ASSFRLAVIGGELF

V gene: TRBV27
CDR3 protein: ASSLTRGQPPPY

V gene: TRBV2
CDR3 protein: ASNLQEASGPSYEQY

V gene: TRBV5-6
CDR3 protein: ASSPLAGVEHGD

V gene: TRBV21-1
CDR3 protein: ASSKSHEYYEQY

V gene: TRBV5-1
CDR3 protein: ASSFDRTTEAF

V gene: TRBV19
CDR3 protein: ASRTVYGYT

V gene: TRBV9
CDR3 protein: ASSVVAGADNEQF

V gene: TRBV27
CDR3 protein: ASSSPRRGDYGYT

V gene: TRBV10-2
CDR3 protein: ASSAQGNTEAF

V gene: TRBV5-1
CDR3 protein: ASSLTGYNEQF

V gene: TRBV10-1
CDR3 protein: ASSEAGRVADTQY

V gene: TRBV7-9
CDR3 protein: ASSLTDSQPQH

V gene: TRBV7-2
CDR3 protein: ASSGTAHNEQF

V gene: TRBV6-5
CDR3 protein: ASSFLHSGDRRLAF

V gene: TRBV30
CDR3 protein: ASGSTNTGELF

V gene: TRBV5-1
CDR3 protein: ASSLAGDTQY

V gene: TRBV9
CDR3 protein: ASSSTGDRIYEQY

V gene: TRBV7-3
CDR3 protein: ASSDTPNTEAF

V gene: TRBV10-2
CDR3 protein: ASSRTGLAGASYEQY

V gene: TRBV5-1
CDR3 protein: ASSLFTSVSYNEQF

V gene: TRBV11-3
CDR3 protein: ASSSGQAPYTQY

V gene: TRBV6-6
CDR3 protein: ASSPTGLDNTGELF

V gene: TRBV6-1
CDR3 protein: ASSEAGGNYGYT

V gene: TRBV5-1
CDR3 protein: ASSLAGLETQY

V gene: TRBV30
CDR3 protein: AWSPRTGSNQPQH

V gene: TRBV6-1
CDR3 protein: ASSVSGITYEQY

V gene: TRBV6-4
CDR3 protein: ASSKDRKNTEAF

V gene: TRBV18
CDR3 protein: ASSQGTRSNSPLH

V gene: TRBV29-1
CDR3 protein: SVEDPTRGPYGYT

V gene: TRBV28
CDR3 protein: ASHQGARTEAF

V gene: TRBV11-2
CDR3 protein: ASSITRGAYNEQF